This T cell receptor (beta chain) derives from a study of blood T cell repertoires in COVID-19. Germline V gene sequence: CDR1 SGHVT, CDR2 SQSDAQ. J gave up 0 bases and V 5 bases, and 19 bases lay outside the gene matches. The CDR3 runs 21 residues. Assay used: immunoSEQ multiplex PCR; TCRdb lists only in-frame clones, some missing. Among approximately 130,000 clones, around 77% were seen once, and the ten largest hold 6.5% to 9.5%. The specimen was peripheral blood. The sequence was obtained from a human donor in a cohort sampled during active COVID-19. V usage is TRBV7-4 and J usage is TRBJ1-4; 9 bases agree with TRBD1. CDR3 coding DNA: TGTGCCAGCAGCCCAGGACAGGGGAGAAAAGTGAGATTGCCAACTAATGAAAAACTGTTTTTT. It encodes CASSPGQGRKVRLPTNEKLFF.